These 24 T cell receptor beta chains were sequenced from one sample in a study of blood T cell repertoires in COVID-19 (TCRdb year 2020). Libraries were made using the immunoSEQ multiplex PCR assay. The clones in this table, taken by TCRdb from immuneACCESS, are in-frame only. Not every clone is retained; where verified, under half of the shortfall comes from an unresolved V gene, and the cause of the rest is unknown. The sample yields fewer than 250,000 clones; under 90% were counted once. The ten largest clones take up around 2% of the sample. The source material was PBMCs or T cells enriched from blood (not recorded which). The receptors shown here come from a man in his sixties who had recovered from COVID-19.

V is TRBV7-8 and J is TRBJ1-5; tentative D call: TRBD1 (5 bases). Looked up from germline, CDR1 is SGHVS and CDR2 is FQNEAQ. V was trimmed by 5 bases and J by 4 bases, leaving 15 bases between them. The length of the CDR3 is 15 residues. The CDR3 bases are TGTGCCAGCAGCCGAGGGGCAGAACTTAATCAGCCCCAGCATTTT. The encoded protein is CASSRGAELNQPQHF.

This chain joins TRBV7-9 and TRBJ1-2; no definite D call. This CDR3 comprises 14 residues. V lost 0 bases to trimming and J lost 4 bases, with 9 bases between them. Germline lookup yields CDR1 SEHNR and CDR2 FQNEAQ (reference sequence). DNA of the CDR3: TGTGCCAGCAGCTTAGCCCTGGAGGGCTATGGCTACACCTTC. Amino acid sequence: CASSLALEGYGYTF.

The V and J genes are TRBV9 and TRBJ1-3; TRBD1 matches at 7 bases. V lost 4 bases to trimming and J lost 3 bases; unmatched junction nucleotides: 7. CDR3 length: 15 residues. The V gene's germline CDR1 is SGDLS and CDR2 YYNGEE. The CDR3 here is CASSPNGTDGNTIYF. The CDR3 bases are TGTGCCAGCAGCCCTAACGGGACAGATGGAAACACCATATATTTT.

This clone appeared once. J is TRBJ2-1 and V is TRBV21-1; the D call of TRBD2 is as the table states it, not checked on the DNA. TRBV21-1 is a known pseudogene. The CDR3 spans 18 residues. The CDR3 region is CASSTAPLGGALYNEQFF. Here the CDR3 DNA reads TGTGCCAGCAGCACCGCGCCCCTCGGGGGGGCCCTCTACAATGAGCAGTTCTTC.

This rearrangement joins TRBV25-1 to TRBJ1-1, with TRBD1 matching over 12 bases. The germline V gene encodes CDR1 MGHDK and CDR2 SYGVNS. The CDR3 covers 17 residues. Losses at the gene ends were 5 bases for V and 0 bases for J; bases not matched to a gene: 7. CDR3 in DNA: TGTGCCAGCAGTTCCGGGACAGGGGGCTTACTGAACACTGAAGCTTTCTTT. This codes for CASSSGTGGLLNTEAFF.

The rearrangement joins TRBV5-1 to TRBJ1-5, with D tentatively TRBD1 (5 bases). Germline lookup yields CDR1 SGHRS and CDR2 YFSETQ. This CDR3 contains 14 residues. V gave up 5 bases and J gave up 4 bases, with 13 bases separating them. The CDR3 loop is CASSTGGSNQPQHF. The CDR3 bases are TGCGCCAGCAGTACCGGGGGGTCGAATCAGCCCCAGCATTTT.

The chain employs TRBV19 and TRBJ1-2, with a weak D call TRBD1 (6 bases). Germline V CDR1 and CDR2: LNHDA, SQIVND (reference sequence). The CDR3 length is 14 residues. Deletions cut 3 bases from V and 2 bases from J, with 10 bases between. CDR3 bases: TGTGCCAGTAGTATTGCCAGGGGAAACTATGGCTACACCTTC. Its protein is CASSIARGNYGYTF.

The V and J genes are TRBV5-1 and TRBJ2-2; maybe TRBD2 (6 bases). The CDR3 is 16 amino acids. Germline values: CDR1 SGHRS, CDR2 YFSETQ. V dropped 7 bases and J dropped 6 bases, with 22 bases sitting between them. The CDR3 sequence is CASRIDSGPGAGELFF. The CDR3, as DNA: TGCGCCAGCCGGATTGATAGCGGACCTGGGGCCGGGGAGCTGTTTTTT.

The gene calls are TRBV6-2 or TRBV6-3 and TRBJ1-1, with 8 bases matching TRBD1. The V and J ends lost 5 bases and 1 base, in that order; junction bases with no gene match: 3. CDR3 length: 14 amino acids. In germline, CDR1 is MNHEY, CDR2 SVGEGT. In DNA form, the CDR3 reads TGTGCCAGCAGTAGCGGACAGGGGAACACTGAAGCTTTCTTT. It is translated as CASSSGQGNTEAFF.

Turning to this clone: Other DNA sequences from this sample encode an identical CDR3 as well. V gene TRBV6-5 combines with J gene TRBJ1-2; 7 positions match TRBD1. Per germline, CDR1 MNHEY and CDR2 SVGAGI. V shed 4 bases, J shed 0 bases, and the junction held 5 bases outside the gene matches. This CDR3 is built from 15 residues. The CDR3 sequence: CASSLTGTANYGYTF. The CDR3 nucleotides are TGTGCCAGCAGTTTGACCGGGACAGCTAACTATGGCTACACCTTC.

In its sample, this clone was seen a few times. CDR3 amino acids: CASSWRGSEQFF. The DNA of the CDR3 is TGCGCCAGCAGCTGGAGGGGTAGTGAGCAGTTCTTC. This chain connects TRBV5-1 to TRBJ2-1; D is perhaps TRBD2 (6 bases). Per the germline V gene, CDR1 is SGHRS and CDR2 is YFSETQ. Between the trimmed V and J ends, which lost 3 bases and 9 bases, there was a span of 10 bases. This CDR3 has 12 residues.

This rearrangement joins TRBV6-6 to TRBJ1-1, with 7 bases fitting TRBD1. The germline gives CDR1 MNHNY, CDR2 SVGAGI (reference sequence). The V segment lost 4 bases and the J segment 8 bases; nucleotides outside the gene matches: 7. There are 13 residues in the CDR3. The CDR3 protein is CASSSSRTGEAFF. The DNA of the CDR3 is TGTGCCAGCAGTTCTTCCCGGACAGGAGAAGCTTTCTTT.

Written as DNA, the CDR3 is TGTGCCAGTATCAAACAAGCGGGACAGGGAGTCCACGAGCAGTACTTC. Protein sequence: CASIKQAGQGVHEQYF. The chain combines TRBV19 with TRBJ2-7; 9 bases line up with TRBD1. This CDR3 comprises 16 residues. Germline CDR1 and CDR2: LNHDA and SQIVND (reference sequence). Trimming cost V 7 bases and J 5 bases; bases outside gene matches: 15.

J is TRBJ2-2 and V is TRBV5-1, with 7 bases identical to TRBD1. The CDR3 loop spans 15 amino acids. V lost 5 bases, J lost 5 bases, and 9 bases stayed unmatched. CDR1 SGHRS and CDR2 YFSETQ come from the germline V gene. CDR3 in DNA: TGCGCCAGCAGAGTACAGGGGTCTCCAACCGGGGAGCTGTTTTTT. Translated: CASRVQGSPTGELFF.

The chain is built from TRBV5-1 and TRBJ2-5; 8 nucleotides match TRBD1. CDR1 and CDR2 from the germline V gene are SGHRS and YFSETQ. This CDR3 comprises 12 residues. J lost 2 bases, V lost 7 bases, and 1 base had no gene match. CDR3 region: CASGQGQETQYF. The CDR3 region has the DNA TGCGCCAGCGGACAGGGTCAAGAGACCCAGTACTTC.

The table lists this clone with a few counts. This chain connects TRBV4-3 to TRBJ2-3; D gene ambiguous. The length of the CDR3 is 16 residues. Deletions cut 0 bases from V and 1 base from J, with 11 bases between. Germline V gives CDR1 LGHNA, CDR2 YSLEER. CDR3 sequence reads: CASSQEWAPRTDTQYF. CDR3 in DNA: TGCGCCAGCAGCCAAGAGTGGGCACCCCGCACAGATACGCAGTATTTT.

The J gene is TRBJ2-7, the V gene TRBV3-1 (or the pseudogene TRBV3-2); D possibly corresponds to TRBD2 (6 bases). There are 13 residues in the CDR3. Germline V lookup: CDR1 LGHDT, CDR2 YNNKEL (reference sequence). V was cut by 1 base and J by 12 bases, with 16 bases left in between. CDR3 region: CASSQGDGGFVYF. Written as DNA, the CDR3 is TGTGCCAGCAGCCAAGGGGACGGGGGTTTTGTGTACTTC.

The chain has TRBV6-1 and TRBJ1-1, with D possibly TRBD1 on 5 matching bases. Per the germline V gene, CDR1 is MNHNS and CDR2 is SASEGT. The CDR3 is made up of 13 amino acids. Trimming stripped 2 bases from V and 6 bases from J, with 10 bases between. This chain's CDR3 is CASSETRQSEAFF. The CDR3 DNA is TGTGCCAGCAGTGAAACTCGACAGTCTGAAGCTTTCTTT.

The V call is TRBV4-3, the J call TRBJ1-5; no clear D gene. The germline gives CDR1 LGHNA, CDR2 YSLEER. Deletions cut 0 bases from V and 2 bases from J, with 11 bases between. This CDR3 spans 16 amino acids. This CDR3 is CASSQDTLSRNQPQHF. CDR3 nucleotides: TGCGCCAGCAGCCAAGATACACTATCCCGCAATCAGCCCCAGCATTTT.

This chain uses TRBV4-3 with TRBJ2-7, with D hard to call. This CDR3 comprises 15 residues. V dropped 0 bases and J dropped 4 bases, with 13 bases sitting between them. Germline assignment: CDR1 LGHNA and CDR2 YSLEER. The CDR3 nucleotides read TGCGCCAGCAGCCAAGAACTCGCCTCATTGTACGAGCAGTACTTC. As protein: CASSQELASLYEQYF.

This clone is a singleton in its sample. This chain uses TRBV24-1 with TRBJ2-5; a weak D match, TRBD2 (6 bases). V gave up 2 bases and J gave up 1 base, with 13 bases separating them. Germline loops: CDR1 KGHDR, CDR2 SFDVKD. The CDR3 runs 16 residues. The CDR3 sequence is CATSDSAGQFQETQYF. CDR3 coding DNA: TGTGCCACCAGTGATTCCGCGGGGCAGTTCCAAGAGACCCAGTACTTC.

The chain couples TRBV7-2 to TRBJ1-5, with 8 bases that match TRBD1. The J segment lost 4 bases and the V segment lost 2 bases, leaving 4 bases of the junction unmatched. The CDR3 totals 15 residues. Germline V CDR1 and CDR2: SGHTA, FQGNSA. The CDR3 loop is CASSLQGARNQPQHF. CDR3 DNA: TGTGCCAGCAGCTTACAGGGGGCTCGTAATCAGCCCCAGCATTTT. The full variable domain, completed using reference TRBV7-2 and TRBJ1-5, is GAGVSQSPSNKVTEKGKDVELRCDPISGHTALYWYRQSLGQGLEFLIYFQGNSAPDKSGLPSDRFSAERTGGSVSTLTIQRTQQEDSAVYLCASSLQGARNQPQHFGDGTRLSIL.

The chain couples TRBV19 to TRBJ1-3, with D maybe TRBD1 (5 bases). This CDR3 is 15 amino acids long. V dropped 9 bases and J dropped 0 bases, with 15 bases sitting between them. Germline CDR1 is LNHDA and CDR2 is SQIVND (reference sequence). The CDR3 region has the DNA TGTGCCAGCTCATGGGGGGTCAACTCTGGAAACACCATATATTTT. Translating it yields CASSWGVNSGNTIYF.

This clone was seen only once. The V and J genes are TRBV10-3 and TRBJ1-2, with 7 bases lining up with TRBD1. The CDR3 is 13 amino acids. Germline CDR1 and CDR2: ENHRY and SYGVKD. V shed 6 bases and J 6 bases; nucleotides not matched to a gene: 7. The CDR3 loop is CAIRETGSHGYTF. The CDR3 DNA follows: TGTGCCATCAGGGAGACAGGGTCACATGGCTACACCTTC.